This T cell receptor beta chain was retrieved from a study of T cell clonotyping in hematopoietic cell transplantation. Germline assignment: CDR1 SQVTM and CDR2 ANQGSEA. V lost 2 bases, J lost 5 bases, and 9 bases lay in between. The CDR3 runs 12 residues. Regarding the study as a whole: Graft donor and pretransplant recipient Inverse Simpson Index values predicted broader posttransplant TCR diversity. Few recipient clonotypes overlapped donors; over 97% were de novo at given depth. Without cell sorting, CD4 versus CD8 contributions remain unresolved.

As to this clone: Its matching antigen is unknown.

Here immunoSEQ multiplex PCR was the method, and the copy in TCRdb shows in-frame clones only, minus some. The sample contains about 4,400 clones, around 70% of which appear only once. The clonotype originates from a male patient between 60 and 69 years old who had an allogeneic stem cell transplant, so the T cells may come from the graft donor. Some clones in this sample may be carry-over from other donors' samples. Material: PBMCs, obtained 100 days after allogeneic stem cell transplant. The genes are TRBV29-1 and TRBJ2-5; the D gene is possibly TRBD1 (5 bases). CDR3 DNA sequence: TGCAGCGTTGAAAGGGGCGAGGAGACCCAGTACTTC. Translating gives CSVERGEETQYF. Using reference TRBV29-1 and TRBJ2-5 for the parts outside the CDR3, the full variable domain is SAVISQKPSRDICQRGTSLTIQCQVDSQVTMMFWYRQQPGQSLTLIATANQGSEATYESGFVIDKFPISRPNLTFSTLTVSNMSPEDSSIYLCSVERGEETQYFGPGTRLLVL.